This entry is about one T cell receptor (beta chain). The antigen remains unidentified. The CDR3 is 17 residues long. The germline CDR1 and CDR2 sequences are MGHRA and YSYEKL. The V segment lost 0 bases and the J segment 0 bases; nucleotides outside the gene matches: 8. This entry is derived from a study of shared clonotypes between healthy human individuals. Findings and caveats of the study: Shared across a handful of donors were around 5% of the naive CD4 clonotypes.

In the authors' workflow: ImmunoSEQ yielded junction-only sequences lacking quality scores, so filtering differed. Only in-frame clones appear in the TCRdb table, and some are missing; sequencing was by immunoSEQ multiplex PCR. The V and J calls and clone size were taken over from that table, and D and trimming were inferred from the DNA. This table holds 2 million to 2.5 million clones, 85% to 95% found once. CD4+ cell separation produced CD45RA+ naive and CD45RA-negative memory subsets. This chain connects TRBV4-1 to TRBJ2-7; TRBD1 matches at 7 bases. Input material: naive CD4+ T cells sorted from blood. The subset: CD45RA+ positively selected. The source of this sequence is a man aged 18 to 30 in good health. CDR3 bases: TGCGCCAGCAGCCAAGAACAGACAGGGATGGACTCCTACGAGCAGTACTTC. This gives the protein CASSQEQTGMDSYEQYF.